The 24 T cell receptor beta chains reported below all come from one sample, sequenced in a study of vaccination effects on CD4 cells after COVID-19. Assay used: immunoSEQ multiplex PCR; TCRdb lists only in-frame clones, some missing. In the table there are approximately 83,000 clones, over 70% of which are singletons. After expansion with viral peptide pools in the ViraFEST assay, antigen-specific CD4+ T cells were sequenced. Isolation of CD4+ T cells took place after 10 days of culture. Two doses of either BNT162b2 or mRNA-1273 were given to each participant. Their recognized antigens are unknown. The sequenced sample was CD4+ T cells from PBMCs cultured with HCoV-OC43 spike peptides, obtained after COVID-19 vaccination. Specified subset: HCoV-OC43 spike overlapping peptide pool stimulation. These receptor sequences come from a human donor who received a COVID-19 vaccine.

This chain links TRBV18 with TRBJ2-7; no reliable D call. The ends were cut back, 3 bases at V and 8 bases at J, with 5 bases in the middle. Germline V gene data show CDR1 as KGHSH and CDR2 as LQKENI. This CDR3 region has 10 residues. CDR3: CASSPIQQYV. CDR3 DNA: TGTGCCAGCTCACCGATACAGCAGTACGTC.

Turning to this clone: This sample also contains other DNA sequences that code for the same CDR3. The genes are TRBV29-1 and TRBJ2-6; no reliable D call. The CDR3 spans 14 residues. V lost 3 bases and J lost 0, with 6 bases in between. Germline CDR1 and CDR2: SQVTM and ANQGSEA. CDR3 in DNA: TGCAGCGTTGACCAGAGCTCTGGGGCCAACGTCCTGACTTTC. Translation: CSVDQSSGANVLTF.

The chain recombines TRBV4-1 with TRBJ1-6, with TRBD1 as a possible D gene (6 bases). Trimming took off 4 bases at V and 8 bases at J, with 21 bases between the two ends. In germline, CDR1 is MGHRA, CDR2 YSYEKL. The CDR3 is 17 residues long. In DNA, the CDR3 is TGCGCCAGCAGCCGTCAGTCGCCGGGACAAGCTTATTCACCCCTCCACTTT. Amino acid sequence: CASSRQSPGQAYSPLHF.

This clone occurred a few times. J is TRBJ2-2 and V is TRBV9; 9 positions match TRBD1. The V gene's germline CDR1 is SGDLS and CDR2 YYNGEE. The CDR3 has 15 amino acids. The V and J ends lost 0 bases and 3 bases, in that order; junction bases with no gene match: 0. This chain's CDR3 is CASSVGDRDTGELFF. The DNA of the CDR3 is TGTGCCAGCAGCGTAGGGGACAGGGACACCGGGGAGCTGTTTTTT.

V gene TRBV18 combines with J gene TRBJ1-1; D is unclear. The CDR3 has 12 amino acids. V was clipped by 5 bases and J by 2 bases, with 6 bases between them. Germline-derived CDR1 and CDR2 are KGHSH and LQKENI. The CDR3, as DNA: TGTGCCAGCTCATCTCGAAACACTGAAGCTTTCTTT. Translation: CASSSRNTEAFF.

This clone has a single count. The V call is TRBV10-2, the J call TRBJ2-7, with unresolved D. This CDR3 has 13 residues. Deletions cut 3 bases from V and 4 bases from J, with 10 bases between. CDR1 and CDR2 from the germline V gene are WSHSY and SAAADI. In DNA, the CDR3 is TGCGCCAGCAGTGACCTTGGGTCATACGAGCAGTACGTC. Translating it yields CASSDLGSYEQYV.

This clone was seen a single time. The CDR3 here is CASSTTSDTQYF. The DNA of the CDR3 is TGCGCCAGCAGCACGACCTCAGATACGCAGTATTTT. The chain carries TRBV5-1 and TRBJ2-3, with D unclear. Germline V gene lookup returns CDR1 SGHRS and CDR2 YFSETQ. V lost 4 bases and J 4 bases, leaving 7 bases between the germline ends. The CDR3 is 12 residues long.

The chain has TRBV5-1 and TRBJ1-6, with 8 bases lining up with TRBD1. Trimming cost V 0 bases and J 9 bases; bases outside gene matches: 2. The CDR3 is 14 residues long. CDR1 and CDR2 (germline): SGHRS, YFSETQ. CDR3 amino acids: CASSLDRGVSPLHF. Written as DNA, the CDR3 is TGCGCCAGCAGCTTGGACAGGGGGGTTTCACCCCTCCACTTT.

The count of this clone is one. V usage is TRBV27 and J usage is TRBJ2-3; D is ambiguous. CDR3 length: 15 residues. Trimming shortened V by 9 bases and J by 2 bases, and 18 bases separated the two germline ends. Germline assignment: CDR1 MNHEY and CDR2 SMNVEV (reference sequence). Written as DNA, the CDR3 is TGTGCCAGTAAAGACATAAGGGATCTCACAGATACGCAGTATTTT. Its translation: CASKDIRDLTDTQYF.

This chain links TRBV6-5 with TRBJ1-3, with a possible D match to TRBD1 (6 bases). The CDR3 consists of 15 residues. From germline, CDR1 is MNHEY and CDR2 SVGAGI. V lost 7 bases, J lost 0 bases, and 13 bases lay in between. The CDR3 is CASNLLTGSGNTIYF. The CDR3 region has the DNA TGTGCCAGCAACCTACTGACAGGCTCTGGAAACACCATATATTTT.

The rearrangement joins TRBV7-2 to TRBJ1-1; 7 bases map to TRBD1. This CDR3 is 16 amino acids long. Germline V CDR1 and CDR2: SGHTA, FQGNSA. The trim removed 4 bases at V and 1 base at J, leaving 9 bases unmatched. Here the CDR3 DNA reads TGTGCCAGCAGCTCATATTGGGACAGCCAGAACACTGAAGCTTTCTTT. Amino acid sequence: CASSSYWDSQNTEAFF. The variable domain in full, completed from reference TRBV7-2 and TRBJ1-1, reads GAGVSQSPSNKVTEKGKDVELRCDPISGHTALYWYRQSLGQGLEFLIYFQGNSAPDKSGLPSDRFSAERTGGSVSTLTIQRTQQEDSAVYLCASSSYWDSQNTEAFFGQGTRLTVV.

This clone was seen a handful of times. The CDR3 sequence: CAWSVGFMETQYF. Here the CDR3 DNA reads TGTGCCTGGAGTGTAGGTTTTATGGAGACCCAGTACTTC. The chain couples TRBV30 to TRBJ2-5; D is uncertain. This CDR3 is built from 13 residues. Germline lookup yields CDR1 GTSNPN and CDR2 SVGIG (reference sequence). V lost 0 bases to trimming and J lost 5 bases, with 10 bases between them.

The chain joins TRBV27 to TRBJ2-1, with 7 bases identical to TRBD2. The junction had 13 bases not matched to a gene; V was cut back by 2 bases and J by 0 bases. This CDR3 is built from 19 residues. Germline lookup yields CDR1 MNHEY and CDR2 SMNVEV (reference sequence). CDR3 protein: CASSLLSSGAPSSYNEQFF. The CDR3, as DNA: TGTGCCAGCAGTTTACTTTCTAGCGGAGCCCCGAGCTCCTACAATGAGCAGTTCTTC.

The chain links TRBV25-1 to TRBJ1-6; 11 nucleotides match TRBD1. The germline gives CDR1 MGHDK, CDR2 SYGVNS. The CDR3 spans 16 residues. Germline trimming cut 2 bases from V and 6 bases from J; bases unmatched to any gene: 3. The CDR3, as DNA: TGTGCCAGCAGTGAAGGGACAGGGGGACGTAATTCACCCCTCCACTTT. Its translation: CASSEGTGGRNSPLHF. Filled out from reference TRBV25-1 and TRBJ1-6, the complete variable domain reads EADIYQTPRYLVIGTGKKITLECSQTMGHDKMYWYQQDPGMELHLIHYSYGVNSTEKGDLSSESTVSRIRTEHFPLTLESARPSHTSQYLCASSEGTGGRNSPLHFGNGTRLTVT.

This clone has just a few counts. The rearrangement uses TRBV5-6 and TRBJ2-7, with D possibly being TRBD1 (6 bases). V was shortened by 1 base and J by 4 bases, with 15 bases between the two germline ends. The V gene's germline CDR1 is SGHDT and CDR2 YYEEEE. The CDR3 is 15 amino acids. CDR3 amino acids: CASSLRRQVKYEQYV. The CDR3 nucleotides are TGTGCCAGCAGCTTGCGGCGACAGGTAAAATACGAGCAGTACGTC.

This chain uses TRBV5-1 with TRBJ1-1; 8 bases agree with TRBD1. Germline CDR1 and CDR2: SGHRS and YFSETQ. V gave up 5 bases and J gave up 3 bases; unmatched junction bases: 3. The CDR3 is made up of 13 amino acids. CDR3 loop: CASREQGDTEAFF. CDR3 nucleotide sequence: TGCGCCAGCAGAGAACAGGGGGACACTGAAGCTTTCTTT.

Written as DNA, the CDR3 is TGTGCCACCAGTGATTTGGGGGACGGTCGGTACCAAGAGACCCAGTACTTC. Protein sequence: CATSDLGDGRYQETQYF. This sequence joins TRBV24-1 and TRBJ2-5; the D gene could be TRBD1 or TRBD2 (5 bases each). The CDR3 is made up of 17 amino acids. CDR1 is KGHDR, CDR2 SFDVKD, per germline. Trimming stripped 0 bases from V and 0 bases from J, with 13 bases between.

The sample holds a few counts of this clone. The chain has TRBV14 and TRBJ1-6, with TRBD1 as a possible D gene (5 bases). V dropped 4 bases and J dropped 8 bases, with 12 bases sitting between them. This CDR3 comprises 14 residues. Germline loops: CDR1 SGHDN, CDR2 FVKESK. CDR3 residues: CASSRGGFDSPLHF. In DNA form, the CDR3 reads TGTGCCAGCAGCCGGGGCGGATTTGATTCACCCCTCCACTTT.

This CDR3 reads CATWGTRWGKDEQYV. CDR3 nucleotides: TGTGCCACCTGGGGGACAAGGTGGGGCAAAGACGAGCAGTACGTC. The rearrangement links TRBV15 to TRBJ2-7, with D perhaps TRBD1 (6 bases). This CDR3 spans 15 amino acids. With 8 bases removed from V and 5 bases from J, the gap between germline ends came to 22 bases. Germline lookup yields CDR1 LNHNV and CDR2 YYDKDF (reference sequence).

V usage is TRBV6-5 and J usage is TRBJ2-2; 7 bases are shared with TRBD1. Germline lookup yields CDR1 MNHEY and CDR2 SVGAGI. The CDR3 extends over 14 amino acids. After removal of 6 bases from V and 5 bases from J, the junction contained 6 bases not matched to a gene. This CDR3 is CASSTGQLTGELFF. The CDR3, as DNA: TGTGCCAGCAGCACGGGACAGTTGACCGGGGAGCTGTTTTTT.

The genes are TRBV9 and TRBJ1-3; D perhaps matches TRBD1 (6 bases). Germline lookup yields CDR1 SGDLS and CDR2 YYNGEE. Trimming cost V 2 bases and J 0 bases, with 12 bases left between them. CDR3 size: 16 residues. CDR3 in DNA: TGTGCCAGCAGCGTGACAGGAATTAGCTCTGGAAACACCATATATTTT. Translated: CASSVTGISSGNTIYF. Full variable domain (rest looked up from reference TRBV9 and TRBJ1-3): DSGVTQTPKHLITATGQRVTLRCSPRSGDLSVYWYQQSLDQGLQFLIQYYNGEERAKGNILERFSAQQFPDLHSELNLSSLELGDSALYFCASSVTGISSGNTIYFGEGSWLTVV.

The V and J genes are TRBV7-2 and TRBJ2-1, with D maybe TRBD2 (5 bases). CDR3 length: 14 residues. Trimming stripped 6 bases from V and 0 bases from J, with 9 bases between. Germline loops: CDR1 SGHTA, CDR2 FQGNSA. In DNA form, the CDR3 reads TGTGCCAGCAGGGTCGGGAACTCCTACAATGAGCAGTTCTTC. Translation: CASRVGNSYNEQFF.

V is TRBV29-1 and J is TRBJ1-2; unclear D gene. Germline values: CDR1 SQVTM, CDR2 ANQGSEA. Trimming cost V 4 bases and J 2 bases, with 8 bases left between them. The CDR3 totals 12 residues. The CDR3 loop is CSVGGTNYGYTF. CDR3 nucleotides: TGCAGCGTTGGGGGAACAAACTATGGCTACACCTTC.

The chain employs TRBV7-9 and TRBJ2-7, with a possible D match to TRBD1 (6 bases). This CDR3 spans 15 amino acids. Germline loops: CDR1 SEHNR, CDR2 FQNEAQ (reference sequence). The V end was cut by 0 bases, the J end by 2 bases, with 11 bases between. This CDR3 reads CASSLAAGVTYEQYV. CDR3 in DNA: TGTGCCAGCAGCTTAGCGGCAGGGGTTACCTACGAGCAGTACGTC.